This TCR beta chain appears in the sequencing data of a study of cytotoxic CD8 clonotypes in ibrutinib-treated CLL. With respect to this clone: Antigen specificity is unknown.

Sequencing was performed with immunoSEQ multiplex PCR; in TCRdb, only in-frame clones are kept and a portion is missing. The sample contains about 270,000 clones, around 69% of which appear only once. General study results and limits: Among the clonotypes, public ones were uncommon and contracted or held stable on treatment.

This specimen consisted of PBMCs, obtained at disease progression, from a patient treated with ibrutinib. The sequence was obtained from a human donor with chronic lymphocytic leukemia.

The DNA for the CDR3 is TGTGCCAGCTCTACGCGGGCCAAGGACACTGAAGCTTTCTTT. Amino acids: CASSTRAKDTEAFF. This chain joins TRBV18 and TRBJ1-1; D ambiguous. CDR3 length equals 14 residues. From germline, CDR1 is KGHSH and CDR2 LQKENI. Trimming took off 6 bases at V and 3 bases at J, with 14 bases between the two ends.